Below are 9 T cell receptor beta chains sequenced from a single sample in a study of CD8 T cells in ankylosing spondylitis. TCRdb re-called the 5' RACE reads through MiXCR, storing one row per CDR3 protein. Of a few hundred thousand distinct CDR3 sequences listed, around a tenth are singletons. The sample taken for sequencing was blood, either unsorted or a sorted T cell fraction (not recorded which). These receptors came from a female donor with ankylosing spondylitis or in good health (not recorded which).

The V and J genes are TRBV7-2 and TRBJ2-3; TRBD2 aligns across 7 bases. Germline CDR1 SGHTA, CDR2 FQGNSA. The CDR3 is 15 amino acids. V gave up 1 base and J gave up 7 bases; unmatched junction bases: 8. Written as DNA, the CDR3 is TGTGCCAGCAGCTTAGGGGCGGGAGTTGAAAATACGCAGTATTTT. It encodes CASSLGAGVENTQYF.

This clonotype was counted at least ten times. The chain carries TRBV27 and TRBJ2-7; a weak D match, TRBD2 (6 bases). Germline V lookup: CDR1 MNHEY, CDR2 SMNVEV (reference sequence). Trimming left V 5 bases short and J 0 bases short, with 11 bases between. There are 14 residues in the CDR3. This CDR3 is CASSMVADSYEQYF. The CDR3 nucleotides are TGTGCCAGCAGTATGGTAGCGGACTCCTACGAGCAGTACTTC.

In its sample, this clonotype was seen many times. The chain carries TRBV9 and TRBJ2-3; D might be TRBD2 (5 bases). This CDR3 is built from 15 residues. Germline V gene data show CDR1 as SGDLS and CDR2 as YYNGEE. The germline V and J ends were trimmed by 0 bases and 4 bases, with 12 bases remaining between them. The CDR3 DNA reads as TGTGCCAGCAGCGTAGGAAATAGCGCCGCAGATACGCAGTATTTT. As protein: CASSVGNSAADTQYF.

This clonotype was seen repeatedly, ten times or more. V usage is TRBV12-3 or TRBV12-4 and J usage is TRBJ2-2; D call uncertain. V was shortened by 4 bases and J by 0 bases, with 9 bases between the two germline ends. This CDR3 is 15 amino acids long. CDR3 nucleotide sequence: TGTGCCAGCAGTTGGTCCACTCCGAACACCGGGGAGCTGTTTTTT. Amino acid sequence: CASSWSTPNTGELFF.

The CDR3: CASSQDTVPGQPQHF. The CDR3 DNA sequence: TGTGCCAGCAGCCAAGATACGGTCCCCGGTCAGCCCCAGCATTTT. This chain joins TRBV3-1 and TRBJ1-5; no clear D gene. CDR3 length equals 15 residues. The germline gives CDR1 LGHDT, CDR2 YNNKEL (reference sequence). Trimming stripped 0 bases from V and 6 bases from J, with 12 bases between.

This clonotype has a count of ten or more. The chain is built from TRBV5-1 and TRBJ2-1; 12 bases line up with TRBD2. Germline V gives CDR1 SGHRS, CDR2 YFSETQ. The J segment lost 10 bases and the V segment lost 4 bases, leaving 3 bases of the junction unmatched. The CDR3 is 13 amino acids. CDR3 loop: CASSLTSGREQFF. DNA for the CDR3: TGCGCCAGCAGCCTCACTAGCGGGAGGGAGCAGTTCTTC.

This clonotype has ten or more counts. The chain recombines TRBV20-1 with TRBJ1-1; D gene ambiguous. The V end was cut by 1 base, the J end by 2 bases, with 14 bases between. There are 15 residues in the CDR3. Germline loops: CDR1 DFQATT, CDR2 SNEGSKA (reference sequence). The CDR3, as DNA: TGCAGTGCTAGAGTATTTCGGCCGATCAACACTGAAGCTTTCTTT. Protein sequence: CSARVFRPINTEAFF.

At least ten counts were recorded for this clonotype. J is TRBJ2-7 and V is TRBV2; D not certain. CDR3 size: 10 residues. Per the germline V gene, CDR1 is SNHLY and CDR2 is FYNNEI. The V and J ends lost 4 bases and 5 bases respectively, with 3 bases between them. The CDR3 protein is CASSANEQYF. In DNA form, the CDR3 reads TGTGCCAGCAGTGCTAACGAGCAGTACTTC. The full variable domain, rest sourced from reference TRBV2 and TRBJ2-7, is EPEVTQTPSHQVTQMGQEVILRCVPISNHLYFYWYRQILGQKVEFLVSFYNNEISEKSEIFDDQFSVERPDGSNFTLKIRSTKLEDSAMYFCASSANEQYFGPGTRLTVT.

This clonotype was counted many times. J is TRBJ1-1 and V is TRBV29-1; perhaps TRBD1 as D (6 bases). The germline V gene encodes CDR1 SQVTM and CDR2 ANQGSEA. This CDR3 contains 12 residues. V lost 7 bases and J 13 bases, leaving 22 bases between the germline ends. The CDR3 is CSARGGASVGFF. For the CDR3, the DNA is TGCAGCGCGAGGGGGGGGGCGAGTGTCGGTTTCTTT. The full variable domain, its missing parts supplied by reference TRBV29-1 and TRBJ1-1, is SAVISQKPSRDICQRGTSLTIQCQVDSQVTMMFWYRQQPGQSLTLIATANQGSEATYESGFVIDKFPISRPNLTFSTLTVSNMSPEDSSIYLCSARGGASVGFFGQGTRLTVV.